The 2 T cell receptor beta chains below come from one sample, sequenced in a study of shared clonotypes between healthy human individuals. Libraries were prepared by immunoSEQ multiplex PCR; TCRdb keeps only in-frame clonotypes and omits some of them. The table lists about 460,000 clones, roughly three quarters of them singletons. What was sequenced was PBMCs. The receptor source for this set is a woman aged 40 to 49 in good health. Some clones in this sample may be carry-over from other donors' samples.

This sequence joins TRBV9 and TRBJ1-1, with a weak D call TRBD1 (5 bases). The V gene's germline CDR1 is SGDLS and CDR2 YYNGEE. CDR3 size: 15 residues. V lost 4 bases and J 4 bases, leaving 17 bases between the germline ends. This CDR3 reads CASSTGHLTVTEAFF. The CDR3 nucleotides are TGTGCCAGCAGCACCGGACATCTGACTGTCACTGAAGCTTTCTTT.

This clone was seen repeatedly, ten times or more. The chain uses TRBV29-1 and TRBJ2-7, with 11 bases identical to TRBD1. The junction had 8 bases not matched to a gene; V was cut back by 7 bases and J by 6 bases. CDR3 length: 13 amino acids. The germline CDR1 and CDR2 sequences are SQVTM and ANQGSEA. Here the CDR3 reads CSAEDRGRSEQYF. CDR3 nucleotide sequence: TGCAGCGCCGAGGACAGGGGGCGCTCCGAGCAGTACTTC.